This T cell receptor beta chain comes out of a study of Ad26.COV2.S vaccination and SARS-CoV-2 variants. The germline gives CDR1 KGHSH, CDR2 LQKENI. Trimming removed 3 bases at V and 8 bases at J, with 13 bases between. The CDR3 has 13 residues. Stated treatment: some 20 received Ad26.COV2.S at low or high dose, single or two shots; roughly 5 received placebo; per-sample allocation not given. Repertoires come from day 63 after the first vaccine or placebo injection. TCRdb keeps only in-frame clones here, not all; method: immunoSEQ multiplex PCR. This table has some 300,000 clones, 86% appearing once. The genes are TRBV18 and TRBJ1-2, with a weak D call TRBD1 (6 bases). The sample consisted of peripheral blood, taken in a trial of Ad26.COV2.S vaccine versus placebo. This TCR was sampled from a person between 18 and 65 years old who received the Ad26.COV2.S COVID-19 vaccine or a placebo. The CDR3 loop is CASSPADQGGYTF. The CDR3, as DNA: TGTGCCAGCTCACCGGCAGACCAGGGGGGCTACACCTTC.